What follows are 14 T cell receptor beta chains derived from one specimen sequenced in a study of T-cell reconstitution after alpha-beta-depleted transplantation in children. The TCRbeta library incorporated unique molecular identifiers. MiXCR, applied by TCRdb to the PCR reads, yields one record per CDR3 protein. Counted here are approximately 230,000 distinct CDR3 sequences, around 25% occurring once; the ten biggest clones make up under 5.5%. The sample consisted of PBMCs, mostly from graft donor cells, taken 360 days after TCRalphabeta/CD19-depleted stem cell transplant. The receptors derive from a female patient between 2 and 15 years old who had a stem cell transplant for congenital amegakaryocytic thrombocytopenia, so the T cells may come from the graft donor.

This clonotype turned up a few times. V usage is TRBV10-3 and J usage is TRBJ1-3, with TRBD1 as a possible D gene (5 bases). This CDR3 region has 14 residues. The germline gives CDR1 ENHRY, CDR2 SYGVKD. The V gene lost 10 bases and the J gene lost 0 bases, with 13 bases spanning the gap. CDR3 nucleotide sequence: TGTGCCACCGGGGGGAGAAACTCTGGAAACACCATATATTTT. This translates into CATGGRNSGNTIYF.

This clonotype was counted a few times. V gene TRBV5-8 combines with J gene TRBJ2-7; TRBD2 matches 11 bases. The germline V gene has CDR1 SGHTS and CDR2 YDEGEE. This CDR3 has 15 amino acids. V gave up 1 base and J gave up 4 bases; unmatched junction bases: 4. In DNA form, the CDR3 reads TGTGCCAGCAGCTTGTGGGCTAGCGGGAGGTACGAGCAGTACTTC. It translates to CASSLWASGRYEQYF.

The chain couples TRBV28 to TRBJ2-3; possibly TRBD1 or TRBD2 for D (5 bases each). This CDR3 is built from 17 residues. V was clipped by 4 bases and J by 2 bases, with 19 bases between them. Per the germline V gene, CDR1 is MDHEN and CDR2 is SYDVKM. The CDR3 reads CASSSPGPPFPTDTQYF. The CDR3 DNA sequence: TGTGCCAGCAGTTCACCGGGGCCGCCCTTTCCCACAGATACGCAGTATTTT.

The chain links TRBV27 to TRBJ2-3; a weak D match, TRBD2 (5 bases). Trimming removed 5 bases from V and 0 bases from J, with 21 bases in between. Germline V gene lookup returns CDR1 MNHEY and CDR2 SMNVEV (reference sequence). The CDR3 runs 18 residues. In nucleotides, the CDR3 is TGTGCCAGCAGTCACCATAAATACCGGGGTCCTAGCACAGATACGCAGTATTTT. Its translation: CASSHHKYRGPSTDTQYF.

This chain joins TRBV4-1 and TRBJ1-3; perhaps TRBD1 as D (5 bases). Between the trimmed V and J ends, which lost 3 bases and 0 bases, there was a span of 12 bases. This CDR3 is built from 16 residues. The V gene's germline CDR1 is MGHRA and CDR2 YSYEKL. CDR3 coding DNA: TGCGCCAGCAGCCATCCCGGGACGGTCTCTGGAAACACCATATATTTT. As protein: CASSHPGTVSGNTIYF.

The V gene is TRBV15, the J gene TRBJ2-7; D not certain. In germline, CDR1 is LNHNV, CDR2 YYDKDF (reference sequence). The CDR3 runs to 15 residues. The V and J ends lost 0 bases and 3 bases respectively, with 12 bases between them. DNA of the CDR3: TGTGCCACCAGCAGAGATTTCATGTCCGACTACGAGCAGTACTTC. Its protein product is CATSRDFMSDYEQYF.

The chain uses TRBV7-9 and TRBJ1-2; TRBD1 matches 10 bases. This CDR3 spans 15 amino acids. V lost 5 bases and J lost 3; bases outside the gene matches: 6. The germline V gene encodes CDR1 SEHNR and CDR2 FQNEAQ (reference sequence). The CDR3: CASSIRQGADYGYTF. The CDR3 DNA follows: TGTGCCAGCAGCATCAGACAGGGGGCCGACTATGGCTACACCTTC.

This clonotype came up a few times. This sequence joins TRBV12-3 or TRBV12-4 and TRBJ2-7; D is unclear. The CDR3 has 11 residues. Between the trimmed V and J ends, which lost 6 bases and 4 bases, there was a span of 7 bases. Written as DNA, the CDR3 is TGTGCCAGCAGCCGAAGGTACGAGCAGTACTTC. Translating it yields CASSRRYEQYF.

This clonotype was seen repeatedly, ten times or more. This rearrangement joins TRBV9 to TRBJ2-1; no clear D gene. Trimming took off 0 bases at V and 4 bases at J, with 11 bases between the two ends. This CDR3 has 15 amino acids. Germline lookup yields CDR1 SGDLS and CDR2 YYNGEE. The CDR3 here is CASSVEPVGYNEQFF. The CDR3, as DNA: TGTGCCAGCAGCGTAGAACCGGTCGGTTACAATGAGCAGTTCTTC.

The sample holds many counts of this clonotype. This chain joins TRBV5-1 and TRBJ2-7; D perhaps matches TRBD2 (6 bases). This CDR3 has 15 amino acids. V gave up 0 bases and J gave up 3 bases, with 13 bases separating them. CDR1 is SGHRS and CDR2 is YFSETQ in the germline V gene. CDR3 residues: CASSLEVSGSYEQYF. For the CDR3, the DNA is TGCGCCAGCAGCTTGGAAGTTAGCGGCAGCTACGAGCAGTACTTC.

The chain employs TRBV2 and TRBJ1-6; possibly TRBD1 for D (6 bases). The CDR3 sequence is 13 residues long. Germline V CDR1 and CDR2: SNHLY, FYNNEI. Trimming pared 7 bases from V and 8 bases from J, leaving 12 bases between. CDR3 nucleotide sequence: TGTGCCAGCACCCAGGGGCTGGATTCACCCCTCCACTTT. The encoded protein is CASTQGLDSPLHF.

This clonotype was picked up many times. V and J are TRBV4-1 and TRBJ2-1; D unclear. The CDR3 runs 13 residues. V was cut by 0 bases and J by 10 bases, with 10 bases left in between. Germline values: CDR1 MGHRA, CDR2 YSYEKL. CDR3 DNA sequence: TGCGCCAGCAGCCAAGAGGGTCGAAGGGAGCAGTTCTTC. Amino acids: CASSQEGRREQFF.

This sequence joins TRBV3-1 and TRBJ1-2; 7 bases line up with TRBD1. Germline lookup yields CDR1 LGHDT and CDR2 YNNKEL (reference sequence). Trimming took 0 bases from V and 2 from J; bases not matched to a gene: 9. The CDR3 extends over 17 amino acids. The CDR3 sequence is CASSQELLVRGNYGYTF. The CDR3 nucleotides read TGTGCCAGCAGCCAAGAGCTTTTGGTCAGGGGGAACTATGGCTACACCTTC.

This clonotype was observed a handful of times. The rearrangement joins TRBV5-1 to TRBJ1-1; D is uncertain. Per the germline V gene, CDR1 is SGHRS and CDR2 is YFSETQ. The CDR3 loop spans 14 amino acids. V was pared by 2 bases and J by 5 bases, with 13 bases between. CDR3 DNA sequence: TGCGCCAGCAGCTTCGTAGGGTCCGAGACTGAAGCTTTCTTT. It encodes CASSFVGSETEAFF.